Following are 9 T cell receptor beta chains from one sample sequenced in a study of CD8 T cells in ankylosing spondylitis. Using its own MiXCR run on the 5' RACE reads, TCRdb lists one record per CDR3 protein. Among about 540,000 distinct CDR3 sequences listed, roughly an eighth were seen once. Study conclusions and caveats: Seemingly distinctive of ankylosing spondylitis blood was a TCR beta motif formed by eight highly homologous variants.

These receptors' antigens are unknown. The material sequenced was blood, either unsorted or a sorted T cell fraction (not recorded which). Receptors originate from a male donor with ankylosing spondylitis.

The chain carries TRBV20-1 and TRBJ1-1; D is undetermined. CDR3 length: 13 amino acids. V was pared by 2 bases and J by 3 bases, with 10 bases between. Germline CDR1 and CDR2: DFQATT and SNEGSKA (reference sequence). The CDR3, as DNA: TGCAGTGCTAGAAAGTGGGGAGACACTGAAGCTTTCTTT. It codes for CSARKWGDTEAFF.

This chain links TRBV10-3 with TRBJ2-5; D perhaps matches TRBD2 (6 bases). Trimming pared 2 bases from V and 9 bases from J, leaving 10 bases between. This CDR3 has 12 residues. Germline values: CDR1 ENHRY, CDR2 SYGVKD. Written as DNA, the CDR3 is TGTGCCATCAGTGAGGAAAGGGAGGCCCAGTACTTC. It codes for CAISEEREAQYF.

This clonotype was observed at least ten times. The chain recombines TRBV18 with TRBJ2-4; D call uncertain. The CDR3 spans 15 residues. Germline lookup yields CDR1 KGHSH and CDR2 LQKENI. The V and J ends lost 3 bases and 7 bases respectively, with 16 bases between them. The CDR3 DNA sequence: TGTGCCAGCTCACCCCCGCGAGGTGCGGTCAACATTCAGTACTTC. This codes for CASSPPRGAVNIQYF.

This clonotype showed up just a few times. The chain joins TRBV9 to TRBJ1-2; D possibly corresponds to TRBD1 (6 bases). The germline V gene encodes CDR1 SGDLS and CDR2 YYNGEE. The CDR3 length is 15 residues. V gave up 4 bases and J gave up 2 bases, with 15 bases separating them. The CDR3 DNA reads TGTGCCAGCAGCAACTCCAGGGGAATCAACTATGGCTACACCTTC. Encoded protein: CASSNSRGINYGYTF.

In its sample, this clonotype was seen many times. V and J are TRBV20-1 and TRBJ2-1; 14 bases are shared with TRBD2. CDR3 length: 20 residues. V gave up 6 bases and J gave up 0 bases; unmatched junction bases: 16. CDR1 and CDR2 (germline): DFQATT, SNEGSKA (reference sequence). This chain's CDR3 is CSALSLPTSGRGSSYNEQFF. CDR3 DNA: TGCAGTGCCCTTAGCCTCCCGACTAGCGGGAGGGGGAGCTCCTACAATGAGCAGTTCTTC.

V is TRBV20-1 and J is TRBJ2-7; 10 nucleotides align to TRBD2. Unmatched junction bases numbered 10, after V lost 2 bases and J lost 6 bases. Per the germline V gene, CDR1 is DFQATT and CDR2 is SNEGSKA (reference sequence). The CDR3 extends over 15 amino acids. CDR3 DNA sequence: TGCAGTGCTAGACTCACTAGCGGGGTCGTTCTCGAGCAGTACGTC. This translates into CSARLTSGVVLEQYV.

The sample holds a few counts of this clonotype. J is TRBJ1-6 and V is TRBV30; D remains unclear. V dropped 0 bases and J dropped 7 bases, with 7 bases sitting between them. CDR3 length equals 13 residues. Germline values: CDR1 GTSNPN, CDR2 SVGIG (reference sequence). As DNA, the CDR3 is TGTGCCTGGAGTGTAGGCCCGAATTCACCCCTCCACTTT. This translates into CAWSVGPNSPLHF. Supplemented by reference TRBV30 and TRBJ1-6, the full variable domain reads SQTIHQWPATLVQPVGSPLSLECTVEGTSNPNLYWYRQAAGRGLQLLFYSVGIGQISSEVPQNLSASRPQDRQFILSSKKLLLSDSGFYLCAWSVGPNSPLHFGNGTRLTVT.

The table lists this clonotype with many counts. This chain joins TRBV29-1 and TRBJ2-1; 11 nucleotides agree with TRBD2. V was clipped by 7 bases and J by 10 bases; unmatched bases: 9. The germline V gene has CDR1 SQVTM and CDR2 ANQGSEA. This CDR3 contains 13 residues. CDR3 loop: CSGLAGGPDEQFF. DNA of the CDR3: TGCAGCGGTTTAGCGGGAGGGCCTGACGAGCAGTTCTTC.

V and J are TRBV6-5 and TRBJ2-1; 7 nucleotides align to TRBD2. The germline V gene encodes CDR1 MNHEY and CDR2 SVGAGI. CDR3 length: 17 amino acids. The trim removed 0 bases at V and 4 bases at J, leaving 9 bases unmatched. CDR3 region: CASSYSLASTGYNEQFF. The CDR3 DNA reads as TGTGCCAGCAGTTACTCACTAGCGAGTACGGGGTACAATGAGCAGTTCTTC.